A selection of T cell receptor beta chains follows, all from one sample in a study of cytomegalovirus exposure and HLA in healthy donors. Here immunoSEQ multiplex PCR was the method, and the copy in TCRdb shows in-frame clones only, minus some. This table has about 210,000 clones, around 80% appearing once. The specimen sequenced was PBMCs. These receptor sequences come from a boy between 10 and 17 years old in good health and CMV-seronegative. The CDR3 runs from the conserved cysteine through the conserved F or W. D genes are given only for firm matches. Size tells how often a clone was seen (once, few, many) or the class of an expanded clone, and some rows leave it out.

clone_size	d_call	j_call	v_call	cdr3_aa	cdr3_nt
.	TRBD1	TRBJ2-6	TRBV29-1	CSVEITGAGANVLTF	TGCAGCGTGGAAATCACAGGGGCTGGGGCCAACGTCCTGACTTTC
.	.	TRBJ2-7	TRBV2	CASQAPVRALIHYEQYF	TGTGCCAGCCAGGCTCCCGTGCGGGCGCTCATCCATTACGAGCAGTACTTC
.	.	TRBJ1-2	TRBV29-1	CSVGGGGGYTF	TGCAGCGTTGGGGGCGGGGGCGGCTACACCTTC
.	.	TRBJ1-2	TRBV9	CASSVGRDSHYGYTF	TGTGCCAGCAGCGTAGGGAGGGATTCTCACTATGGCTACACCTTC
.	.	TRBJ2-7	TRBV13	CASSFTGIGGVYEQYF	TGTGCCAGCAGCTTTACTGGAATCGGCGGGGTGTACGAGCAGTACTTC
few	.	TRBJ1-6	TRBV11-3	CASSLVGGNSPLHF	TGTGCCAGCAGCTTAGTAGGGGGAAATTCACCCCTCCACTTT
.	.	TRBJ2-5	TRBV14	CASSPRRGEETQYF	TGTGCCAGCAGCCCCCGCCGGGGAGAGGAGACCCAGTACTTC
.	TRBD2	TRBJ2-5	TRBV7-2	CASSLVPGGGGETQYF	TGTGCCAGCAGCTTAGTTCCTGGCGGGGGAGGGGAGACCCAGTACTTC
.	.	TRBJ1-1	TRBV29-1	CSALIRLGGLGEAFF	TGCAGCGCCCTCATAAGACTGGGGGGATTGGGTGAAGCTTTCTTT
.	TRBD1	TRBJ1-5	TRBV6-1	CASSGGQAYQPQHF	TGTGCCAGCAGCGGTGGACAGGCATATCAGCCCCAGCATTTT
.	.	TRBJ2-1	TRBV4-1	CASSKPLLRDFYNEQFF	TGCGCCAGCAGCAAACCCCTATTGAGAGACTTCTACAATGAGCAGTTCTTC
.	.	TRBJ2-7	TRBV6-5	CASSPTLVPYEQYF	TGTGCCAGCAGTCCCACTTTGGTCCCCTACGAGCAGTACTTC
.	TRBD1	TRBJ1-5	TRBV5-6	CASSLSGGQPQHF	TGTGCCAGCAGCTTGTCAGGGGGTCAGCCCCAGCATTTT
.	TRBD1	TRBJ2-7	TRBV6-5	CASTDFRDRSYEQYF	TGTGCCAGCACCGACTTCCGGGACAGGAGCTACGAGCAGTACTTC
.	.	TRBJ2-1	TRBV7-8	CASSPLSGLGGYNEQFF	TGTGCCAGCAGCCCCCTCTCGGGGCTAGGGGGATACAATGAGCAGTTCTTC
.	.	TRBJ2-2	TRBV6-1	CASSEQVSDTGELFF	TGTGCCAGCAGTGAACAGGTATCCGACACCGGGGAGCTGTTTTTT
.	.	TRBJ1-5	TRBV6-1	CASTLYPGDQPQHF	TGTGCCAGCACCCTATACCCGGGGGATCAGCCCCAGCATTTT
.	TRBD1	TRBJ2-7	TRBV11-2	CASSLVRTGFFEQYF	TGTGCCAGCAGCTTAGTCCGGACAGGGTTTTTCGAGCAGTACTTC
.	.	TRBJ1-1	TRBV6-5	CASSYGSAAFF	TGTGCCAGCAGTTACGGCAGTGCAGCTTTCTTT
once	.	TRBJ1-2	TRBV6-5	CASRRGDAGYTF	TGTGCCAGCAGAAGGGGTGATGCTGGCTACACCTTC
.	.	TRBJ2-7	TRBV30	CAWKNRSYEQYF	TGTGCCTGGAAGAACAGATCCTACGAGCAGTACTTC
.	.	TRBJ1-2	TRBV5-4	CASSIGAGREYGYTF	TGTGCCAGCAGCATTGGTGCGGGGAGGGAATATGGCTACACCTTC
few	.	TRBJ1-1	TRBV30	CAWSFDTNTEAFF	TGTGCCTGGAGTTTCGACACGAACACTGAAGCTTTCTTT
few	TRBD1	TRBJ2-1	TRBV5-4	CASRTGEDEQFF	TGTGCCAGCAGGACAGGGGAGGATGAGCAGTTCTTC
few	.	TRBJ2-3	TRBV9	CASSVAFLSTDTQYF	TGTGCCAGCAGCGTAGCTTTCCTTAGCACAGATACGCAGTATTTT
.	TRBD2	TRBJ2-7	TRBV2	CASSEGGTSGSFYEQYF	TGTGCCAGCAGTGAAGGGGGGACTAGCGGGTCTTTCTACGAGCAGTACTTC
.	.	TRBJ2-7	TRBV11-3	CASSLDPRTTYEQYF	TGTGCCAGCAGCTTAGATCCCCGGACAACCTACGAGCAGTACTTC
.	TRBD2	TRBJ2-7	TRBV25-1	CASSRNGLAGGSSYEQYF	TGTGCCAGCAGTCGAAATGGGCTAGCGGGGGGAAGCTCCTACGAGCAGTACTTC
.	TRBD1	TRBJ1-1	TRBV5-1	CASSFRGGGQGNTEAFF	TGCGCCAGCAGCTTTCGAGGCGGGGGACAGGGGAACACTGAAGCTTTCTTT
.	.	TRBJ1-2	TRBV7-8	CASSPREQGGFGYGYTF	TGTGCCAGCAGCCCCCGGGAGCAGGGAGGGTTTGGCTATGGCTACACCTTC
.	.	TRBJ1-5	TRBV19	CASSDRTNQPQHF	TGTGCCAGTAGTGACAGGACGAATCAGCCCCAGCATTTT
.	.	TRBJ1-6	TRBV21-1	CASTTIDGAEQSPLHF	TGTGCCAGCACCACGATCGACGGAGCAGAGCAATCACCCCTCCACTTT
once	.	TRBJ2-3	TRBV9	CASSVQGYDTQYF	TGTGCCAGCAGCGTTCAGGGCTACGATACGCAGTATTTT
.	TRBD1	TRBJ1-1	TRBV30	CAWDRDNTEAFF	TGTGCCTGGGACAGGGATAACACTGAAGCTTTCTTT
.	TRBD1	TRBJ1-2	TRBV6-1	CASSERTGDGYTF	TGTGCCAGCAGTGAAAGGACAGGGGACGGCTACACCTTC
.	TRBD2	TRBJ2-7	TRBV2	CASTGLVYEQYF	TGTGCCAGCACGGGACTAGTTTACGAGCAGTACTTC
.	.	TRBJ1-1	TRBV6-5	CASSRDTVNTEAFF	TGTGCCAGCAGTCGTGACACAGTGAACACTGAAGCTTTCTTT
.	.	TRBJ2-3	TRBV6-1	CASSLDIYSTDTQYF	TGTGCCAGCAGTTTGGACATTTACTCGACAGATACGCAGTATTTT
.	TRBD1	TRBJ1-5	TRBV7-9	CASSLSEFGTGIHQPQHF	TGTGCCAGCAGCTTAAGTGAGTTCGGGACAGGTATTCATCAGCCCCAGCATTTT
.	TRBD1	TRBJ2-7	TRBV18	CASSPLGDRGYEQYF	TGTGCCAGCTCACCACTCGGGGACAGGGGGTACGAGCAGTACTTC
.	.	TRBJ1-4	TRBV19	CASTMTGTPNEKLFF	TGTGCCAGTACTATGACCGGGACACCTAATGAAAAACTGTTTTTT
.	TRBD1	TRBJ1-2	TRBV19	CASSITGEGYTF	TGTGCCAGTAGTATAACAGGGGAAGGCTACACCTTC
.	.	TRBJ2-7	TRBV5-6	CASSWGLAPYEQYF	TGTGCCAGCAGCTGGGGGCTAGCCCCCTACGAGCAGTACTTC
.	.	TRBJ1-6	TRBV7-3	CASSFAPGNNSPLHF	TGTGCCAGCAGCTTCGCCCCGGGAAATAATTCACCCCTCCACTTT
.	.	TRBJ2-1	TRBV6-5	CASNPTRESEQFF	TGTGCCAGCAATCCGACCCGGGAGTCGGAGCAGTTCTTC
.	TRBD1	TRBJ2-4	TRBV13	CASSPSGTGAWGKINIQYF	TGTGCCAGCAGCCCCTCCGGGACAGGGGCGTGGGGGAAAATAAACATTCAGTACTTC
.	TRBD2	TRBJ2-7	TRBV25-1	CASSPGLAGYKQYF	TGTGCCAGCAGTCCAGGACTAGCGGGTTACAAGCAGTACTTC